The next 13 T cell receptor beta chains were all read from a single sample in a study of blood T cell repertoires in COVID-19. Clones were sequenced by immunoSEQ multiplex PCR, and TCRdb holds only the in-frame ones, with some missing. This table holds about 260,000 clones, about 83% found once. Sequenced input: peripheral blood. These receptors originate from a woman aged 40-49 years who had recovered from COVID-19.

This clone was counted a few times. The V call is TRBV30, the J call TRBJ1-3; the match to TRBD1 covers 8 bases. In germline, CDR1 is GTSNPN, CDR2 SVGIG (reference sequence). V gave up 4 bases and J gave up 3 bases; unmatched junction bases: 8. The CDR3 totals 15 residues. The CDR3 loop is CAWKTGGSNGNTIYF. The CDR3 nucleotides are TGTGCCTGGAAAACAGGGGGATCAAATGGAAACACCATATATTTT.

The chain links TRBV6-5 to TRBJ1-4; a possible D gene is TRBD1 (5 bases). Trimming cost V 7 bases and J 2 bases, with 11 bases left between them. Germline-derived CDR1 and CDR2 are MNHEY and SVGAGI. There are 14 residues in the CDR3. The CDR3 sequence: CASTLQETNEKLFF. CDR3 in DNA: TGTGCCAGCACACTACAGGAGACTAATGAAAAACTGTTTTTT.

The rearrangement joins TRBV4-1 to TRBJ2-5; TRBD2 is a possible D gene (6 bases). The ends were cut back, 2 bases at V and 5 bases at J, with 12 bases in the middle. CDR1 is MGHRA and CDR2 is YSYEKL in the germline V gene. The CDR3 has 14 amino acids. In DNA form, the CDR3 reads TGCGCCAGCAGCCAACCTGGGACTCTGGAGACCCAGTACTTC. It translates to CASSQPGTLETQYF.

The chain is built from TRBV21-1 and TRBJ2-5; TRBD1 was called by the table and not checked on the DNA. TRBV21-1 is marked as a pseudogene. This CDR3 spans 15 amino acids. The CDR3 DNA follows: TGTGCCAGCAGCCTGACCGGCACAACAGAAGAGACCCAGTACTTC. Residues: CASSLTGTTEETQYF.

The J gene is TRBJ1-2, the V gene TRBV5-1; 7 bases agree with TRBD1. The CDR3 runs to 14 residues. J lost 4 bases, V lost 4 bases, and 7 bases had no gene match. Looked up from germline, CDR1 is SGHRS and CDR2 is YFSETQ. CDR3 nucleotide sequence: TGCGCCAGCAGCCTCCCCCGGACAGGCTATGGCTACACCTTC. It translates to CASSLPRTGYGYTF. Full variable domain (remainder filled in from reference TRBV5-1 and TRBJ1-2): KAGVTQTPRYLIKTRGQQVTLSCSPISGHRSVSWYQQTPGQGLQFLFEYFSETQRNKGNFPGRFSGRQFSNSRSEMNVSTLELGDSALYLCASSLPRTGYGYTFGSGTRLTVV.

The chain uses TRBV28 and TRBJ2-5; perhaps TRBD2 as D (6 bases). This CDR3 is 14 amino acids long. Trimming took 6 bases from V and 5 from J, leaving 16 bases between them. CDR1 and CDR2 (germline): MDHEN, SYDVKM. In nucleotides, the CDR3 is TGTGCCAGCAGGGATAGGTGGGGGGTTGAGACCCAGTACTTC. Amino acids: CASRDRWGVETQYF.

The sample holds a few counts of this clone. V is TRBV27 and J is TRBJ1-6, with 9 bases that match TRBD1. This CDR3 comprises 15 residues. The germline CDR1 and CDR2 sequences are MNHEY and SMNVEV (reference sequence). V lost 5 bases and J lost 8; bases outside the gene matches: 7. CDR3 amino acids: CASSHPGQGYSPLHF. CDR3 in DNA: TGTGCCAGCAGTCATCCGGGACAGGGATATTCACCCCTCCACTTT.

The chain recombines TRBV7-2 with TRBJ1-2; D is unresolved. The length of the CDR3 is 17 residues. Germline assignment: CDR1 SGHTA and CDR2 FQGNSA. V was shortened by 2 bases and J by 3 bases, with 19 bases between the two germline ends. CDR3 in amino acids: CASSLRLRPSRDYGYTF. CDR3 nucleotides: TGTGCCAGCAGCTTACGGCTGAGGCCCTCGCGGGACTATGGCTACACCTTC.

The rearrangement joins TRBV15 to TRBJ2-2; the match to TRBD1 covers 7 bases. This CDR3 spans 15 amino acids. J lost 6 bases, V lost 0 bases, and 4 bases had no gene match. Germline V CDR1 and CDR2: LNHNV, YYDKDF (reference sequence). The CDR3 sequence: CATSRDSRGSGELFF. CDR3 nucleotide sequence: TGTGCCACCAGCAGAGATTCCAGGGGGTCCGGGGAGCTGTTTTTT.

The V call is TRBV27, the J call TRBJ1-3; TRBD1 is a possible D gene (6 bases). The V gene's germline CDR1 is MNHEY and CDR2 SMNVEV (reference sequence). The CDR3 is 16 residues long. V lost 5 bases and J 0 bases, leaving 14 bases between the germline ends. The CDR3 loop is CASSPRGGPSGNTIYF. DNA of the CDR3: TGTGCCAGCAGTCCTCGGGGGGGGCCCTCTGGAAACACCATATATTTT.

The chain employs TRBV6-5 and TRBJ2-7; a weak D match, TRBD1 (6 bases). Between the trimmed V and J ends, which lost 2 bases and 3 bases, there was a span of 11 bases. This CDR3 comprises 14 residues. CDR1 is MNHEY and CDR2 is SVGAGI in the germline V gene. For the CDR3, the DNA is TGTGCCAGCAGTTACGGACAGACTAACTACGAGCAGTACTTC. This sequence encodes CASSYGQTNYEQYF.

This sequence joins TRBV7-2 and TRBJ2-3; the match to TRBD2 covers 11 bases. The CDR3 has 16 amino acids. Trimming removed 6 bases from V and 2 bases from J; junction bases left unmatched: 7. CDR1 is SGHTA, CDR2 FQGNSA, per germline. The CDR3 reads CASRATSGVLTDTQYF. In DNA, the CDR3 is TGTGCCAGCAGGGCGACTAGCGGGGTCCTCACAGATACGCAGTATTTT.

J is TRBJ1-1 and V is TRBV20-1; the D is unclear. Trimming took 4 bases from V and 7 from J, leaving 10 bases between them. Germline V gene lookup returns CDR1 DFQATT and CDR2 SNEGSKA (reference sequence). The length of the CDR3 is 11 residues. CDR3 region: CSATGGSEAFF. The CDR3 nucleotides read TGCAGTGCTACCGGCGGAAGTGAAGCTTTCTTT.